The T cell receptor (beta chain) under discussion was sequenced for a study of T cells after yellow fever vaccination. Study at large: SMART-Seq v4 Ultra Low Input prepared the low-cell-number fractions. Findings and limits, study-wide: Detected again after the booster were most primary-vaccination clones, at 95% to 96% CD4 and 70% to 90% CD8.

TCR cDNA, made by 5'RACE template switching, carried an added universal primer site and UMIs. TCRdb reanalysed the 5' RACE reads using MiXCR and keeps one entry per CDR3 protein. The table includes hundreds of thousands of distinct CDR3 sequences, around a sixth detected once. There are a few counts of this clonotype. Its specificity is unknown. This clonotype was obtained from a young man who received the YFV17D yellow fever vaccine. The source was PBMCs, collected 5 days after the first yellow fever vaccination.

DNA of the CDR3: TGTGCCAGTATAAAGGGCGGGGGGTTTCGAGAGACCCAGTACTTC. Its translation is CASIKGGGFRETQYF. The chain employs TRBV6-1 and TRBJ2-5; 8 bases line up with TRBD2. The V gene end was trimmed by 9 bases and the J gene end by 4 bases; junction bases not matched to a gene: 13. Germline lookup yields CDR1 MNHNS and CDR2 SASEGT. The CDR3 sequence is 15 residues long.